The rows below give T cell receptor beta chains drawn from one sample of a study of cytomegalovirus exposure and HLA in healthy donors. Data came from immunoSEQ multiplex PCR; TCRdb stores just in-frame clones and leaves some out. The sample holds under 50,000 clones, 94% seen once. Sequences were obtained from PBMCs. All receptors come from a woman aged 18-30 years in good health and CMV-seropositive. Each CDR3 is given with its conserved first and last residue. The D gene is left open where the match is weak. Expanded clones get a size class; other rows say once, few or many, or leave the size out.

NA TRBJ1-5 TRBV7-9 TRBD1 TGTGCCAGCAGCCGGACAGGGAGCAATCAGCCCCAGCATTTT CASSRTGSNQPQHF
NA TRBJ1-4 TRBV27 TRBD1 TGTGCCAGCAGTCCCGGACAGGGACCCTTTGAAAAACTGTTTTTT CASSPGQGPFEKLFF
NA TRBJ1-3 TRBV15 NA TGTGCCACCAGCAGAGCTCACCAACAGGGAGACTCTGGAAACACCATATATTTT CATSRAHQQGDSGNTIYF
NA TRBJ1-1 TRBV7-2 TRBD1 TGTGCCAGCAGCCCCACAGGGGTGAACACTGAAGCTTTCTTT CASSPTGVNTEAFF
medium-sized TRBJ1-2 TRBV19 TRBD1 TGTGCCAGTAGTATAGATCTGGTGACAGGGGCTAACTATGGCTACACCTTC CASSIDLVTGANYGYTF
NA TRBJ1-2 TRBV19 TRBD1 TGTGCCAGTAGGGGACAGGGTTATGGCTACACCTTC CASRGQGYGYTF
NA TRBJ1-1 TRBV9 TRBD1 TGTGCCAGCAGCGTAGGAGGGACAGTGAACACTGAAGCTTTCTTT CASSVGGTVNTEAFF
NA TRBJ2-2 TRBV18 TRBD1 TGTGCCAGCTCACTGGGACAGGAGAACACCGGGGAGCTGTTTTTT CASSLGQENTGELFF
NA TRBJ2-7 TRBV28 NA TGTGCCAGCAGTTTGCTCGGGATGGGGGAGCAGTACTTC CASSLLGMGEQYF
NA TRBJ1-5 TRBV6-6 TRBD1 TGTGCCAGCAGCTACGGACAGGGCCTACAGAGACAGCCCCAGCATTTT CASSYGQGLQRQPQHF
NA TRBJ2-2 TRBV19 TRBD2 TGTGCCAGTAGTATCGGGGGGACCGGGGAGCTGTTTTTT CASSIGGTGELFF
NA TRBJ2-3 TRBV10-1 NA TGCGCCAGCAGTCACGCGGGGACCACAGATACGCAGTATTTT CASSHAGTTDTQYF
NA TRBJ2-7 TRBV30 NA TGTGCCGCCGACTCCAACTACGAGCAGTACTTC CAADSNYEQYF
NA TRBJ2-1 TRBV7-9 NA TGTGCCAGCAGCTCCCGACAGGCCCTCAACAATGAGCAGTTCTTC CASSSRQALNNEQFF
NA TRBJ2-1 TRBV12-5 TRBD2 TGTGCTAGTGGTTTGGTACTAGCGGGAGATTGGTCCTACAATGAGCAGTTCTTC CASGLVLAGDWSYNEQFF
NA TRBJ2-5 TRBV28 TRBD1 TGTGCCAGCAGTTTATCGGGACAGGGGATGGAGACCCAGTACTTC CASSLSGQGMETQYF
NA TRBJ2-3 TRBV28 TRBD1 TGTGCCAGCAGTCCGGACAGGGGGGGCACAGATACGCAGTATTTT CASSPDRGGTDTQYF
NA TRBJ2-1 TRBV5-1 TRBD2 TGCGCCAGCAGCTTAGGAGCGGGAGGTTATAATGAGCAGTTCTTC CASSLGAGGYNEQFF
once TRBJ1-2 TRBV4-3 TRBD1 TGCGCCAGCAGCCAAGATCTGTCGGGACAGCAAAGCGGGGGCTACACCTTC CASSQDLSGQQSGGYTF
NA TRBJ1-1 TRBV7-9 NA TGTGCCAGCAGCTTCATGTCAGGGAACACTGAAGCTTTCTTT CASSFMSGNTEAFF
NA TRBJ1-1 TRBV27 NA TGTGCCAGCAGTTGGGCCGGGGGGCAGGGGAACACTGAAGCTTTCTTT CASSWAGGQGNTEAFF
NA TRBJ2-1 TRBV5-1 TRBD2 TGCGCCAGCAGCTTGGCCGGACTAGCGACAGCTTACAATGAGCAGTTCTTC CASSLAGLATAYNEQFF
NA TRBJ2-1 TRBV11-1 NA TGTGCCAGCAGCCTTCCGGGGAGCAATGAGCAGTTCTTC CASSLPGSNEQFF
NA TRBJ2-7 TRBV4-1 TRBD2 TGCGCCAGCAGCCAAGATGAACTAGCGGGAGAGCAGTACTTC CASSQDELAGEQYF
NA TRBJ2-3 TRBV2 TRBD1 TGTGCCAGCAGGCCCGACAGGGGTTTTGCAGATACGCAGTATTTT CASRPDRGFADTQYF
NA TRBJ1-1 TRBV11-2 NA TGTGCCAGCAGCTCTCATCTCCGGGCGGGGGGGGCTTTCTTT CASSSHLRAGGAFF
NA TRBJ2-7 TRBV6-4 NA TGTGCCAGCAGTCTAGAAGAAGGCTCCTACGAGCAGTACTTC CASSLEEGSYEQYF
NA TRBJ1-1 TRBV6-1 NA TGTGCCAGCAGTTCTCAGGGGAACACTGAAGCTTTCTTT CASSSQGNTEAFF
NA TRBJ2-1 TRBV7-2 TRBD2 TGTGCCAGCAGCTTAGAGAGCGGGAGGGGGGATGAGCAGTTCTTC CASSLESGRGDEQFF
NA TRBJ1-5 TRBV27 NA TGTGCCAGCAGCCCGAGGGGGGGACACATCAAGAATCAGCCCCAGCATTTT CASSPRGGHIKNQPQHF
NA TRBJ2-3 TRBV6-1 NA TGTGCCAGCAGTGACTTTTCGGGTGGGGGCCGAGATACGCAGTATTTT CASSDFSGGGRDTQYF
NA TRBJ2-3 TRBV11-2 TRBD2 TGTGCCAGCCGATTGGGGACTAGCCCTGGGGATACGCAGTATTTT CASRLGTSPGDTQYF
NA TRBJ2-1 TRBV6-1 TRBD2 TGTGCCAGCAGTGAAGCGGCGGGAGTCCCCTCCAATGAGCAGTTCTTC CASSEAAGVPSNEQFF
NA TRBJ2-7 TRBV29-1 NA TGCAGCGTTGTCGGTCGCTCCTACGAGCAGTACTTC CSVVGRSYEQYF
NA TRBJ2-4 TRBV6-1 NA TGTGCCAGCAGTGATCAAGGATGGGGCTCCGATGGGGCCAAAAACATTCAGTACTTC CASSDQGWGSDGAKNIQYF
NA TRBJ2-5 TRBV7-2 NA TGTGCCAGCAGCTCCCTGGAGACCCAGTACTTC CASSSLETQYF
NA TRBJ2-3 TRBV11-3 TRBD2 TGTGCCAGCAGCTTACCCGCGCGGGAGAGGGCAGATACGCAGTATTTT CASSLPARERADTQYF
NA TRBJ2-3 TRBV7-9 TRBD2 TGTGCCAGCAGAGGGACTAGCGGGAGCCCAGATACGCAGTATTTT CASRGTSGSPDTQYF
NA TRBJ1-1 TRBV9 NA TGTGCCAGCAGCGTAGAAGCGGCCACTGAAGCTTTCTTT CASSVEAATEAFF
NA TRBJ2-7 TRBV27 NA TGTGCCAGCAAACAGGGAGAGGACGAGCAGTACTTC CASKQGEDEQYF
once TRBJ1-5 TRBV19 TRBD1 TGTGCCAGTAGTATAGCAGGGGGTAGCAATCAGCCCCAGCATTTT CASSIAGGSNQPQHF
NA TRBJ2-2 TRBV18 NA TGTGCCAGCTCGTTACAGGGATCGGTTGAAATTCCCGGGGAGCTGTTTTTT CASSLQGSVEIPGELFF